Presented here are 12 T cell receptor beta chains from one specimen sequenced in a study of untreated major depressive disorder. The assay was immunoSEQ multiplex PCR, and TCRdb's table has in-frame clones only and misses some. The repertoire includes 20,000 to 25,000 clones, approximately 95% of them detected once, and 0.3% to 0.4% sits in the top ten. The sequenced material came from CD4+ T cells from PBMCs. The receptors shown here come from a man aged 25-40 years in good health.

This chain uses TRBV2 with TRBJ1-4; D remains ambiguous. The germline V gene encodes CDR1 SNHLY and CDR2 FYNNEI. The CDR3 sequence is 15 residues long. V was cut by 6 bases and J by 4 bases, with 15 bases left in between. CDR3 sequence reads: CASRADRSLNEKLFF. The CDR3 DNA is TGTGCCAGCAGAGCGGACCGAAGTCTTAATGAAAAACTGTTTTTT.

The rearrangement links TRBV2 to TRBJ2-6; D could derive from TRBD1 or TRBD2 (5 bases each). This CDR3 spans 17 amino acids. Germline loops: CDR1 SNHLY, CDR2 FYNNEI. V was clipped by 5 bases and J by 4 bases, with 18 bases between them. CDR3 loop: CASSSGPPRSGANVLTF. The CDR3, as DNA: TGTGCCAGCAGTTCGGGGCCCCCTCGGTCGGGGGCCAACGTCCTGACTTTC. Looking up the rest from reference TRBV2 and TRBJ2-6 gives the full variable domain: EPEVTQTPSHQVTQMGQEVILRCVPISNHLYFYWYRQILGQKVEFLVSFYNNEISEKSEIFDDQFSVERPDGSNFTLKIRSTKLEDSAMYFCASSSGPPRSGANVLTFGAGSRLTVL.

The rearrangement uses TRBV6-1 and TRBJ1-2; possibly TRBD1 for D (5 bases). The CDR3 covers 14 residues. CDR1 MNHNS and CDR2 SASEGT come from the germline V gene. V was clipped by 6 bases and J by 1 base, with 12 bases between them. As DNA, the CDR3 is TGTGCCAGCAGACTTAGACAGAATAACTATGGCTACACCTTC. Translation gives CASRLRQNNYGYTF.

V is TRBV4-3 and J is TRBJ2-7; perhaps TRBD2 as D (5 bases). CDR1 and CDR2 (germline): LGHNA, YSLEER. V lost 0 bases and J 2 bases, leaving 11 bases between the germline ends. This CDR3 comprises 15 residues. The CDR3 bases are TGCGCCAGCAGCCAAGATCTGGCGGGTCCCTACGAGCAGTACTTC. Its protein is CASSQDLAGPYEQYF.

The chain is built from TRBV29-1 and TRBJ2-2, with 8 bases matching TRBD2. The ends lost 4 bases at V and 7 bases at J; junction bases unmatched: 14. Germline V gives CDR1 SQVTM, CDR2 ANQGSEA. The CDR3 is 16 residues long. The CDR3 DNA sequence: TGCAGCGTTGGAGGCGGGAGGTCCCCCGGAGGCGGGGAGCTGTTTTTT. This sequence encodes CSVGGGRSPGGGELFF.

The V and J genes are TRBV27 and TRBJ2-1; TRBD2 matches 7 bases. The CDR3 is 15 residues long. The trim removed 0 bases at V and 8 bases at J, leaving 7 bases unmatched. The V gene's germline CDR1 is MNHEY and CDR2 SMNVEV (reference sequence). CDR3 in amino acids: CASSLSRLARYEQFF. The CDR3 bases are TGTGCCAGCAGTTTATCGCGACTAGCCCGCTATGAGCAGTTCTTC.

In this sample, this clone turned up a few times. The gene calls are TRBV2 and TRBJ1-5; tentative D call: TRBD1 (5 bases). With 7 bases removed from V and 0 bases from J, the gap between germline ends came to 10 bases. Germline CDR1 is SNHLY and CDR2 is FYNNEI. This CDR3 region has 14 residues. The CDR3 protein is CASMGGSSNQPQHF. Written as DNA, the CDR3 is TGTGCCAGCATGGGGGGTTCTAGCAATCAGCCCCAGCATTTT.

The J gene is TRBJ2-7, the V gene TRBV27; tentatively, D is TRBD1 or TRBD2 (5 bases each). V lost 5 bases and J lost 0, with 11 bases in between. The CDR3 covers 14 residues. From germline, CDR1 is MNHEY and CDR2 SMNVEV (reference sequence). CDR3 DNA sequence: TGTGCCAGCAGTCAGGCAGGGAGCTCCTACGAGCAGTACTTC. Amino acids: CASSQAGSSYEQYF.

The sample holds a few counts of this clone. The chain carries TRBV19 and TRBJ1-4, with 9 bases aligning to TRBD1. Trimming at V came to 10 bases and at J to 11 bases, leaving 14 bases not matched to a gene. Germline loops: CDR1 LNHDA, CDR2 SQIVND (reference sequence). The CDR3 consists of 14 residues. The CDR3 loop is CATANGGQGRKLFF. In DNA, the CDR3 is TGTGCCACCGCAAATGGGGGACAGGGAAGGAAACTGTTTTTT.

The V and J genes are TRBV7-2 and TRBJ1-5; 7 bases line up with TRBD1. Germline V CDR1 and CDR2: SGHTA, FQGNSA. V lost 5 bases and J lost 4; bases outside the gene matches: 11. The length of the CDR3 is 16 residues. The CDR3 is CASSLTPGTDNQPQHF. The CDR3 region has the DNA TGTGCCAGCAGCCTGACACCGGGGACAGATAATCAGCCCCAGCATTTT. The variable domain in full, with the rest retrieved from reference TRBV7-2 and TRBJ1-5, is GAGVSQSPSNKVTEKGKDVELRCDPISGHTALYWYRQSLGQGLEFLIYFQGNSAPDKSGLPSDRFSAERTGGSVSTLTIQRTQQEDSAVYLCASSLTPGTDNQPQHFGDGTRLSIL.

V is TRBV27 and J is TRBJ1-1; maybe TRBD1 (6 bases). With 6 bases removed from V and 5 bases from J, the gap between germline ends came to 16 bases. The CDR3 totals 14 residues. CDR1 and CDR2 (germline): MNHEY, SMNVEV (reference sequence). This CDR3 is CASRQQGSSTEAFF. The CDR3 DNA reads as TGTGCCAGCAGACAACAGGGAAGTAGTACTGAAGCTTTCTTT.

The CDR3 DNA follows: TGTGCCAGCAGCCGACTTAGGGGAGGAACATCCGGGGAGCTGTTTTTT. Protein sequence: CASSRLRGGTSGELFF. V and J are TRBV7-7 and TRBJ2-2; TRBD2 might be the D (6 bases). Trimming cost V 5 bases and J 6 bases, with 19 bases left between them. The CDR3 consists of 16 residues. Germline V lookup: CDR1 SSHAT, CDR2 FNYEAQ (reference sequence).